This T cell receptor (beta chain) was identified in a study of T cell responses to AZD1222 COVID-19 vaccine. Study-level information: Doses given second, at about 4 or about 12 weeks, were pooled.

Remarks on this clone: Its antigen is not identified.

Study findings and constraints: Repertoire sampling occurred only after the peak T cell response. Spike-wide coverage was observed for vaccine-associated CD4 TCRs, with dominant responses at 160-218 and 743-854. Nearly half of spike-specific TCRs reportedly target variant regions that are unmutated in the B.1.351 and B.1.1.7 variants.

The method was immunoSEQ multiplex PCR; TCRdb's version includes in-frame clones alone and lacks a portion of them. The data show some 150,000 clones, 88% seen once. Germline-derived CDR1 and CDR2 are LGHDT and YNNKEL (reference sequence). This CDR3 spans 14 amino acids. Trimming pared 6 bases from V and 6 bases from J, leaving 18 bases between. The chain uses TRBV3-1 (or the pseudogene TRBV3-2) and TRBJ2-7; D might be TRBD1 or TRBD2, each matching 5 bases. Here the sequenced sample was peripheral blood, taken on day 0 of AZD1222 vaccination. This clonotype was obtained from an adult in good health. The CDR3 sequence: CASSRVGGNAEQYF. The CDR3 nucleotides are TGTGCCAGCAGTCGAGTTGGGGGAAACGCCGAGCAGTACTTC.